Described below is a single TCR beta chain sequence and its context. The sample belongs to a study of blood T cell repertoires in COVID-19. The CDR3 has 13 residues. The germline V gene encodes CDR1 SGHTA and CDR2 FQGTGA. Between the trimmed V and J ends, which lost 3 bases and 0 bases, there was a span of 5 bases. TCRdb's table, derived via immunoSEQ multiplex PCR, lists solely in-frame clones and lacks some. The data show roughly 260,000 clones, with around nine tenths seen just once and over 7.5% held by the top ten. What was sequenced was peripheral blood. This receptor was taken from a man aged 35 to 55 who had recovered from COVID-19. This chain links TRBV7-3 with TRBJ2-5; D call uncertain. CDR3 in DNA: TGTGCCAGCAGCTTCGAGTACCAAGAGACCCAGTACTTC. Amino acid sequence: CASSFEYQETQYF.